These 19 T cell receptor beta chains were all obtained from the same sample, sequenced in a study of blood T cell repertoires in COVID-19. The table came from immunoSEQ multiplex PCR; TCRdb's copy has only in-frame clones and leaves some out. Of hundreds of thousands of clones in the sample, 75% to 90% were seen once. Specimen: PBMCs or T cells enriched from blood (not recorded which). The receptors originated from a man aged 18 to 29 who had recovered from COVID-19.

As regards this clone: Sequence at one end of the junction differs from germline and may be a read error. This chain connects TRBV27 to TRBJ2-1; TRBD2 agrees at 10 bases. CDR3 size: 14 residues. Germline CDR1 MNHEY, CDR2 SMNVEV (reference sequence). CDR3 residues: CASSLTGASGRRLF. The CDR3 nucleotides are TGTGCCAGCAGTTTAACGGGGGCTAGCGGGAGACGCCTCTTC.

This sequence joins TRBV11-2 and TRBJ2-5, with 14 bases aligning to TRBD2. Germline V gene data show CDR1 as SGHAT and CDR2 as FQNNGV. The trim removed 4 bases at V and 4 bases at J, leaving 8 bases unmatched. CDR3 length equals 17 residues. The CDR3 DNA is TGTGCCAGCAGCTCCCCGGGACTAGCGGGAGTAAGAGAGACCCAGTACTTC. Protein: CASSSPGLAGVRETQYF.

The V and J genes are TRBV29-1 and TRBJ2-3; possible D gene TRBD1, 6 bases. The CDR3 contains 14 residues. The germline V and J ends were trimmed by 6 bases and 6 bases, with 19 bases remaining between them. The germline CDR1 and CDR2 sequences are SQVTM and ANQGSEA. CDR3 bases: TGCAGCGTGGAAAGGGACATCTCTCCTGATACGCAGTATTTT. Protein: CSVERDISPDTQYF.

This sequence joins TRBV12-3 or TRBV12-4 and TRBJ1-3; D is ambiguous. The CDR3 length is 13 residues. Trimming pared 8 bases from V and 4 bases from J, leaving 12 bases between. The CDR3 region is CASEGSEGNTIYF. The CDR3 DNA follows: TGTGCCAGCGAGGGTTCCGAAGGAAACACCATATATTTT.

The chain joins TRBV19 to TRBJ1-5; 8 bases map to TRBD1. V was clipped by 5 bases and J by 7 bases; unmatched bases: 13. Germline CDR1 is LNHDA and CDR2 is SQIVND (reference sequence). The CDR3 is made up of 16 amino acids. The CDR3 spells CASSSSGGVIDQPQHF. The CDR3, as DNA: TGTGCCAGTAGTTCATCAGGGGGCGTTATAGACCAGCCCCAGCATTTT. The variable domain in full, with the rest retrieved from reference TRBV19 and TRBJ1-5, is DGGITQSPKYLFRKEGQNVTLSCEQNLNHDAMYWYRQDPGQGLRLIYYSQIVNDFQKGDIAEGYSVSREKKESFPLTVTSAQKNPTAFYLCASSSSGGVIDQPQHFGDGTRLSIL.

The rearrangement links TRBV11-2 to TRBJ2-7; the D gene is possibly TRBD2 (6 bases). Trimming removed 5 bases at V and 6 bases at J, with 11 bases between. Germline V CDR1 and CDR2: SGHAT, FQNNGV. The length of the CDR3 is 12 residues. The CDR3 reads CASSPRGGEQYF. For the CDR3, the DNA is TGTGCCAGCAGCCCGAGGGGAGGCGAGCAGTACTTC. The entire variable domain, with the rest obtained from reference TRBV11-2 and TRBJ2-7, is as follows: EAGVAQSPRYKIIEKRQSVAFWCNPISGHATLYWYQQILGQGPKLLIQFQNNGVVDDSQLPKDRFSAERLKGVDSTLKIQPAKLEDSAVYLCASSPRGGEQYFGPGTRLTVT.

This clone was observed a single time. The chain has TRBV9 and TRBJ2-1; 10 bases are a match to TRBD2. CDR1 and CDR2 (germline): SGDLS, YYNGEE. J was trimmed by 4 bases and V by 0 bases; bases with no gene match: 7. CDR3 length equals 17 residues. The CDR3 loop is CASSVGASGGRYNEQFF. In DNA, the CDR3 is TGTGCCAGCAGCGTAGGGGCTAGCGGGGGCCGTTACAATGAGCAGTTCTTC.

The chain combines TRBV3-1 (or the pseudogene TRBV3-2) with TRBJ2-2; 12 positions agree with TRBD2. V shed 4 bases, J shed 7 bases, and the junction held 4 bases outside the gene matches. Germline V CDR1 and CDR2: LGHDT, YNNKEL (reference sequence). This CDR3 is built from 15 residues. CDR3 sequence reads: CASSPSGGASGELFF. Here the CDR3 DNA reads TGTGCCAGCAGCCCTAGCGGGGGGGCCAGCGGGGAGCTGTTTTTT.

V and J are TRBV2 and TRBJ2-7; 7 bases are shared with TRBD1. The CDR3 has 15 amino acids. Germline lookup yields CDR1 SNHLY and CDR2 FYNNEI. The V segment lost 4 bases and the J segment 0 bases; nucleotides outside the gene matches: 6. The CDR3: CASSGGQSSSYEQYF. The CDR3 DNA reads TGTGCCAGCAGTGGGGGACAGAGCAGCTCCTACGAGCAGTACTTC.

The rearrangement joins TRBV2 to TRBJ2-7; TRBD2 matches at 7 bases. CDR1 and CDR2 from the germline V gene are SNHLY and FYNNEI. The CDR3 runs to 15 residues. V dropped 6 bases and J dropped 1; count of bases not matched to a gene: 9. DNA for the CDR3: TGTGCCAGCAGCCCGGGCGAGCGGGGATCCTACGAGCAGTACTTC. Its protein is CASSPGERGSYEQYF.

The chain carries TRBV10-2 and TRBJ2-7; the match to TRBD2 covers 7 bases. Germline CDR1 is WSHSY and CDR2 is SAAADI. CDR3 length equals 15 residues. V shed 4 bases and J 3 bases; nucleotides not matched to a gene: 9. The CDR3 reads CASSGHSRGYYEQYF. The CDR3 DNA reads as TGCGCCAGCAGTGGCCACTCGCGGGGGTACTACGAGCAGTACTTC.

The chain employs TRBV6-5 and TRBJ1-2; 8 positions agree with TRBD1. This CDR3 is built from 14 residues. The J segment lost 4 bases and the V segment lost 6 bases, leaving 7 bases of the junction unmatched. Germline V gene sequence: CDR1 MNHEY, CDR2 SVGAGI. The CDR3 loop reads CASSYQDRAYGYTF. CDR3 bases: TGTGCCAGCAGCTACCAGGACAGGGCCTATGGCTACACCTTC.

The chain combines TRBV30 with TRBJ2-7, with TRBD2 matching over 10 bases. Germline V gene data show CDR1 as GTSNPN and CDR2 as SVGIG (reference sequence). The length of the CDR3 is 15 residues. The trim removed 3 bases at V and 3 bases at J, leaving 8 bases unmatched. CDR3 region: CAWRRTSGSIYEQYF. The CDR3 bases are TGTGCCTGGAGGCGGACTAGCGGATCAATCTACGAGCAGTACTTC. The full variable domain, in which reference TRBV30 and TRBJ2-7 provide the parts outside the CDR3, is SQTIHQWPATLVQPVGSPLSLECTVEGTSNPNLYWYRQAAGRGLQLLFYSVGIGQISSEVPQNLSASRPQDRQFILSSKKLLLSDSGFYLCAWRRTSGSIYEQYFGPGTRLTVT.

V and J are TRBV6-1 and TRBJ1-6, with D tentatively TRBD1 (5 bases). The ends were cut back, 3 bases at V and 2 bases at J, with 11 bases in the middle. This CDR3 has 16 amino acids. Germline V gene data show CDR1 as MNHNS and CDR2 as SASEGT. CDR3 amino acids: CASSEAWGPYNSPLHF. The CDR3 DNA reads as TGTGCCAGCAGTGAGGCATGGGGCCCCTATAATTCACCCCTCCACTTT.

The chain's CDR3 is CASATGVMGTEAFF. CDR3 nucleotide sequence: TGTGCCAGCGCCACAGGGGTGATGGGTACTGAAGCTTTCTTT. This chain joins TRBV25-1 and TRBJ1-1, with 7 bases lining up with TRBD1. Unmatched junction bases numbered 11, after V lost 8 bases and J lost 5 bases. This CDR3 comprises 14 residues. CDR1 is MGHDK and CDR2 is SYGVNS in the germline V gene. The variable domain in full, with the rest retrieved from reference TRBV25-1 and TRBJ1-1, is EADIYQTPRYLVIGTGKKITLECSQTMGHDKMYWYQQDPGMELHLIHYSYGVNSTEKGDLSSESTVSRIRTEHFPLTLESARPSHTSQYLCASATGVMGTEAFFGQGTRLTVV.

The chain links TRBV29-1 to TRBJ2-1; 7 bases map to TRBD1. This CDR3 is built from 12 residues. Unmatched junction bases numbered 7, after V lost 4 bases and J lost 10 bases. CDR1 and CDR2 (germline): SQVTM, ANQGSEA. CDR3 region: CSVGDTGVEQFF. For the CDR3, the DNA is TGCAGCGTTGGCGATACAGGGGTCGAGCAGTTCTTC.

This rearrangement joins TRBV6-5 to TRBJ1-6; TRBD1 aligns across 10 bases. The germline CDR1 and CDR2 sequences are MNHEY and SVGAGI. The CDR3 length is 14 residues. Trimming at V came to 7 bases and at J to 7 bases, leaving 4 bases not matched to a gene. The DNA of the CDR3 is TGTGCCAGCACTCCGGGACAGGGGAATTCACCCCTCCACTTT. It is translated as CASTPGQGNSPLHF.

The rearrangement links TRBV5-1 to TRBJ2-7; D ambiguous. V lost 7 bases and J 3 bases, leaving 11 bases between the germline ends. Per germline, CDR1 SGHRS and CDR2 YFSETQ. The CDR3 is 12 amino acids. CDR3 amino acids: CASPPVVYEQYF. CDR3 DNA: TGCGCCAGCCCCCCAGTGGTCTACGAGCAGTACTTC. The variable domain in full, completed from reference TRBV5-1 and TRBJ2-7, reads KAGVTQTPRYLIKTRGQQVTLSCSPISGHRSVSWYQQTPGQGLQFLFEYFSETQRNKGNFPGRFSGRQFSNSRSEMNVSTLELGDSALYLCASPPVVYEQYFGPGTRLTVT.

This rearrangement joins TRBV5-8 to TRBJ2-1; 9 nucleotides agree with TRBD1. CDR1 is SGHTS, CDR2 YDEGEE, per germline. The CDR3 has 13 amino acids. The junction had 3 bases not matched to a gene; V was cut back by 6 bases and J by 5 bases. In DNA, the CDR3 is TGTGCCAGCAACACAGGGGGCAACAATGAGCAGTTCTTC. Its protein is CASNTGGNNEQFF.